This T cell receptor (beta chain) comes out of a study of CD4+ T cells in melanoma. The repertoire was sequenced with immunoSEQ multiplex PCR; TCRdb's copy has only in-frame clones and lacks some. Here the sample spans some 150,000 clones, over 90% being singletons. Study-wide results and limits: A reported correlation linked neoantigen-specific CD4+ T cells to CD8+, macrophage and B cell function. In melanoma, neoantigen-specific CD4+ T cells reportedly differed in differentiation state.

The CDR3 extends over 17 amino acids. As for this clone: As yet, its antigen is unknown.

The clonotype was recovered from a human donor with melanoma. The chain couples TRBV21-1 to TRBJ2-7; the table assigns TRBD2, which was not confirmed against the DNA. TRBV21-1 is reported as a pseudogene. The CDR3 DNA reads TGTGCCAGCAGCAAAGTAGTAGCGAGGGTGGCCTCCTACGAGCAGTACTTC. It specifies CASSKVVARVASYEQYF.